At least ten counts were recorded for the clone carrying this TCR beta chain. The antigen is not known. The entry originates in a study of CD8 T cells in ankylosing spondylitis. Germline V lookup: CDR1 SGDLS, CDR2 YYNGEE. V lost 4 bases, J lost 8 bases, and 11 bases stayed unmatched. The CDR3 runs to 14 residues. Making the TCR beta libraries involved quantitative 5'-RACE with molecular barcodes. TCRdb re-called the 5' RACE reads through MiXCR, storing one row per CDR3 protein. The table records roughly 40,000 distinct CDR3 sequences, 3% to 4% of them present only once. General study points: It appeared that ankylosing spondylitis blood was characterized by a TCR beta motif of roughly 8 highly homologous variants. Disease-linked clones were found to be CD8+ and relatively rare in peripheral blood.

The receptor was isolated from a female donor with ankylosing spondylitis or in good health (not recorded which). Sequencing was done on a sample of blood, either unsorted or a sorted T cell fraction (not recorded which). The rearrangement joins TRBV9 to TRBJ1-2; 7 bases fit TRBD1. CDR3 amino acids: CASSLRQGGYGYTF. The CDR3 bases are TGTGCCAGCAGCCTTAGACAGGGTGGTTACGGCTACACCTTC.